Included here is one T cell receptor (beta chain) sequence, with context. Its target is unknown. The CDR3 consists of 14 residues. The germline V gene has CDR1 GTSNPN and CDR2 SVGIG (reference sequence). The ends were cut back, 3 bases at V and 8 bases at J, with 14 bases in the middle. Treatment reported: oral pan-JAK inhibitor, 5-10 mg twice daily. Researchers took lesional scalp punch biopsies and peripheral blood from people who were alopecia areata patients. Starting from PBMCs, sorting isolated CD4+ and CD8+ T cells. The sample is drawn from a study of CD8+ T cells in alopecia areata. General observations from the study: Scalp specimens additionally yield sequences from normal skin's resident alphabeta T cells. More clonal than normal scalp was lesional scalp, particularly alopecia totalis/universalis.

Investigators isolated RNA and reverse transcribed it into cDNA to act as the sequencing template. Assay: immunoSEQ multiplex PCR; the TCRdb copy retains only in-frame clones and omits some. Among under 300,000 clones, about 60% were seen once, and the ten largest hold around 0.84%. The sequence was obtained from a human donor with alopecia areata. The rearrangement joins TRBV30 to TRBJ1-6, with a weak D call TRBD1 (5 bases). Material: CD4+ T cells sorted from blood, obtained around week 54, from a patient treated with tofacitinib. The CDR3 spells CAWSHGTPDSPLHF. The CDR3 coding sequence is TGTGCCTGGAGCCACGGGACCCCGGATTCACCCCTCCACTTT. The whole variable domain, filled in from reference TRBV30 and TRBJ1-6, reads SQTIHQWPATLVQPVGSPLSLECTVEGTSNPNLYWYRQAAGRGLQLLFYSVGIGQISSEVPQNLSASRPQDRQFILSSKKLLLSDSGFYLCAWSHGTPDSPLHFGNGTRLTVT.